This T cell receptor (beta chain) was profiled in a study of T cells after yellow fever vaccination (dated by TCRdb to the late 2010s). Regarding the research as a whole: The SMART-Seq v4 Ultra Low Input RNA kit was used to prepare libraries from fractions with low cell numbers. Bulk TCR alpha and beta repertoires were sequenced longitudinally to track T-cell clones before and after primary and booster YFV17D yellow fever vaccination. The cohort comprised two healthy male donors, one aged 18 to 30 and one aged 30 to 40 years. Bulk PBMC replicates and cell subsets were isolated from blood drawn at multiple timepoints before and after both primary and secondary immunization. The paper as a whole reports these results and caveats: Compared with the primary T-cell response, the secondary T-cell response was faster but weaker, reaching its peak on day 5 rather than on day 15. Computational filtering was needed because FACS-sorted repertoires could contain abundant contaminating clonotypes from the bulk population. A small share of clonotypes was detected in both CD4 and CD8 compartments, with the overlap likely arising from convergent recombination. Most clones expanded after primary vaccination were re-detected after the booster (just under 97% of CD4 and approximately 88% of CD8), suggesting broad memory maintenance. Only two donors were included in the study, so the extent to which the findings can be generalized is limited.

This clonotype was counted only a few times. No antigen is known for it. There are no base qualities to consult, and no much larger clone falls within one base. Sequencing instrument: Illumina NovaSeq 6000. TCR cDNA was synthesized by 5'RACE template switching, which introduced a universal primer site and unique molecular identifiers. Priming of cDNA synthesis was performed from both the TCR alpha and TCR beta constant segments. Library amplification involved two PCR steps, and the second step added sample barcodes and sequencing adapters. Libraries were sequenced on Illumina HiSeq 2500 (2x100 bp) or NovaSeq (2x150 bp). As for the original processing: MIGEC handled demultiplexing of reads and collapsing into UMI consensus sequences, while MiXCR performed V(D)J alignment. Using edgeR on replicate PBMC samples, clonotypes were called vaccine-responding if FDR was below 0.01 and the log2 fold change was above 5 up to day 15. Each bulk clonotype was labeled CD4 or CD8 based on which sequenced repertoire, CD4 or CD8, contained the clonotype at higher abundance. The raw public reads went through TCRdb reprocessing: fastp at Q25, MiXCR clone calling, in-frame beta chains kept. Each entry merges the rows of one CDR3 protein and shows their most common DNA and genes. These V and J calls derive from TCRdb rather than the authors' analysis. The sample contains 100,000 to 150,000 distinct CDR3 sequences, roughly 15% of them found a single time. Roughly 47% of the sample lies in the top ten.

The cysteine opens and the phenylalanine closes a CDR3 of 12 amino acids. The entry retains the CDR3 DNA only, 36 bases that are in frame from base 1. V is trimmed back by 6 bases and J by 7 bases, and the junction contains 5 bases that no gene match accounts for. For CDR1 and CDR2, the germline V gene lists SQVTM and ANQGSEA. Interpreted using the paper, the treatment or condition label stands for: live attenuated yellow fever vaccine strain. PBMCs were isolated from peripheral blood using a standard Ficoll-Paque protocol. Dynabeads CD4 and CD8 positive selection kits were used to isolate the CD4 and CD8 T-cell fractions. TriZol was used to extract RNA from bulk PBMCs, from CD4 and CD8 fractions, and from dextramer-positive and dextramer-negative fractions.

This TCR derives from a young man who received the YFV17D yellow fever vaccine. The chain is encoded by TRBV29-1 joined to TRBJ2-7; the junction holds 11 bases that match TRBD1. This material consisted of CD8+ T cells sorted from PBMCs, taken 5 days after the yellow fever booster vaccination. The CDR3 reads CSVGQGAREQYF. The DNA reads TGCAGCGTAGGACAGGGGGCTCGGGAGCAGTACTTC.